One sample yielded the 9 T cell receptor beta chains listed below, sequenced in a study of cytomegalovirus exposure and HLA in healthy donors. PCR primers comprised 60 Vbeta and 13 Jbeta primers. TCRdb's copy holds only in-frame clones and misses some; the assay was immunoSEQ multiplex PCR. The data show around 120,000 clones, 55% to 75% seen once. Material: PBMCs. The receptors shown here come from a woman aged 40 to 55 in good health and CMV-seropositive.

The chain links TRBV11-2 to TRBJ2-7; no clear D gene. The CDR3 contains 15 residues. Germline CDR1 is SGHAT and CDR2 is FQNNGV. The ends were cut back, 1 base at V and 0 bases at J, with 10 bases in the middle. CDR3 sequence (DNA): TGTGCCAGCAGCTTAGGAACGCGTAGCTCCTACGAGCAGTACTTC. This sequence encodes CASSLGTRSSYEQYF.

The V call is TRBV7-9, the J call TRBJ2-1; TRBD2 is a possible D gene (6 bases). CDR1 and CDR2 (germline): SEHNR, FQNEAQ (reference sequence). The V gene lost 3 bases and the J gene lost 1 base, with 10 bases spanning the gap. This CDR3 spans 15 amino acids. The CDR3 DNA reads TGTGCCAGCAGCTTTGGGGGGACTTCCTACAATGAGCAGTTCTTC. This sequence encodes CASSFGGTSYNEQFF.

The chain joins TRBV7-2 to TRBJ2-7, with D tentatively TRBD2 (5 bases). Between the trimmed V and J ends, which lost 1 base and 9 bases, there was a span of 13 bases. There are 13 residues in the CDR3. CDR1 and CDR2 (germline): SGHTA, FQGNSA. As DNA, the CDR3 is TGTGCCAGCAGCTTAGGCAGGTACCGGGGGCAGTACTTC. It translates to CASSLGRYRGQYF. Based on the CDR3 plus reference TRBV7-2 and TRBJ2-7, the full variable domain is GAGVSQSPSNKVTEKGKDVELRCDPISGHTALYWYRQSLGQGLEFLIYFQGNSAPDKSGLPSDRFSAERTGGSVSTLTIQRTQQEDSAVYLCASSLGRYRGQYFGPGTRLTVT.

DNA for the CDR3: TGTGCCAGCAGTCCTTACAGATCTACTAGCACAGATACGCAGTATTTT. Residues: CASSPYRSTSTDTQYF. This chain joins TRBV5-4 and TRBJ2-3; D call uncertain. The CDR3 has 16 amino acids. With 5 bases removed from V and 0 bases from J, the gap between germline ends came to 16 bases. Germline values: CDR1 SGHNT, CDR2 YYREEE (reference sequence).

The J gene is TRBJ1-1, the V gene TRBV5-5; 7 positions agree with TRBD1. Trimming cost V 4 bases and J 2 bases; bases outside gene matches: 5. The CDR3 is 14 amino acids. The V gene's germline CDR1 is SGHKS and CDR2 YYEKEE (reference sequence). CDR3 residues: CASSKWDSNTEAFF. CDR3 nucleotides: TGTGCCAGCAGCAAATGGGACAGCAACACTGAAGCTTTCTTT.

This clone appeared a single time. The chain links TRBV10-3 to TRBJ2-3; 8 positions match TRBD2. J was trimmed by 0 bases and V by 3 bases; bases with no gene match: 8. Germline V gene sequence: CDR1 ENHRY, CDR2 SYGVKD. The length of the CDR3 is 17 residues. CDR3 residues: CAISEFRGGSSTDTQYF. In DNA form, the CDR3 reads TGTGCCATCAGTGAATTCCGGGGGGGGAGTAGCACAGATACGCAGTATTTT.

The DNA of the CDR3 is TGTGCCAGCAGGGGAGACGGAACTAATGAAAAACTGTTTTTT. This encodes CASRGDGTNEKLFF. This chain uses TRBV2 with TRBJ1-4; unclear D gene. Trimming stripped 6 bases from V and 1 base from J, with 9 bases between. Germline-derived CDR1 and CDR2 are SNHLY and FYNNEI. The CDR3 totals 14 residues. Supplemented by reference TRBV2 and TRBJ1-4, the full variable domain reads EPEVTQTPSHQVTQMGQEVILRCVPISNHLYFYWYRQILGQKVEFLVSFYNNEISEKSEIFDDQFSVERPDGSNFTLKIRSTKLEDSAMYFCASRGDGTNEKLFFGSGTQLSVL.

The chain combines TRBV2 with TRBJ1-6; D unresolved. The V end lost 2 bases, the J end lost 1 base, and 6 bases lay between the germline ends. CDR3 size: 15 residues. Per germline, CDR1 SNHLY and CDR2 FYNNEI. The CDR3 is CASSESGSYNSPLHF. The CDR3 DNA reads TGTGCCAGCAGTGAATCGGGGTCCTATAATTCACCCCTCCACTTT.

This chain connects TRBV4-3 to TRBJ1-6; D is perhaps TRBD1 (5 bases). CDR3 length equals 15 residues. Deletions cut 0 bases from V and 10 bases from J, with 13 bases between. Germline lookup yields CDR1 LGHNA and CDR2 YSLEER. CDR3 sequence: CASSQESGIESPLHF. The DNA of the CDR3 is TGCGCCAGCAGCCAAGAGTCAGGGATTGAATCACCCCTCCACTTT.